These 14 T cell receptor beta chains share one sample of origin, sequenced in a study of T cells in Graves' hyperthyroidism and ophthalmopathy. The TCR beta CDR3 regions underwent amplification using RNA transcripts as the source. First-round RT-PCR of the TCR CDR3 relied on the HTBI primer set. TCRdb analysed the multiplex PCR reads with MiXCR anew, one entry per CDR3 protein. The sample consists of around 620,000 distinct CDR3 sequences, 16% of them appearing once. The sequenced sample was blood. These receptors originate from a woman aged 25 to 39 with Graves' hyperthyroidism.

At least ten counts were recorded for this clonotype. The rearrangement links TRBV6-1 to TRBJ2-2; 9 bases line up with TRBD2. CDR1 is MNHNS and CDR2 is SASEGT in the germline V gene. V dropped 5 bases and J dropped 2; count of bases not matched to a gene: 9. CDR3 size: 17 residues. The CDR3 nucleotides are TGTGCCAGCAGTCGAGGCGGACTAGCGAGAAACACCGGGGAGCTGTTTTTT. This sequence encodes CASSRGGLARNTGELFF.

This clonotype was counted many times. This chain joins TRBV7-2 and TRBJ2-3; no clear D gene. V lost 5 bases, J lost 2 bases, and 14 bases lay in between. CDR3 size: 15 residues. Germline V gives CDR1 SGHTA, CDR2 FQGNSA. CDR3 sequence reads: CASSPSPGNTDTQYF. CDR3 DNA: TGTGCCAGCAGCCCTAGTCCCGGCAACACAGATACGCAGTATTTT.

This clonotype occurred a few times. The chain joins TRBV29-1 to TRBJ1-4; maybe TRBD1 (5 bases). Germline V gives CDR1 SQVTM, CDR2 ANQGSEA. The CDR3 is made up of 13 amino acids. The V end lost 4 bases, the J end lost 8 bases, and 14 bases lay between the germline ends. This CDR3 reads CSVVNGAEEKLFF. The CDR3 bases are TGCAGCGTTGTGAACGGGGCGGAGGAAAAACTGTTTTTT.

There are a few counts of this clonotype. The rearrangement joins TRBV3-1 to TRBJ2-7, with D possibly matching TRBD1 (6 bases). This CDR3 is built from 14 residues. The V end lost 5 bases, the J end lost 2 bases, and 13 bases lay between the germline ends. Per germline, CDR1 LGHDT and CDR2 YNNKEL (reference sequence). The CDR3 loop is CASSAQQGPYEQYF. In nucleotides, the CDR3 is TGTGCCAGCAGCGCACAACAGGGCCCCTACGAGCAGTACTTC.

This clonotype was counted a few times. This chain links TRBV29-1 with TRBJ2-3; D might be TRBD2 (5 bases). This CDR3 region has 13 residues. The V gene's germline CDR1 is SQVTM and CDR2 ANQGSEA. With 5 bases removed from V and 4 bases from J, the gap between germline ends came to 13 bases. CDR3 in amino acids: CSVTGSSADTQYF. The DNA for the CDR3 is TGCAGCGTTACGGGGTCTTCTGCAGATACGCAGTATTTT.

In this sample, this clonotype turned up many times. The V gene is TRBV10-3, the J gene TRBJ2-5; weak D call: TRBD2 (6 bases). V lost 2 bases and J 2 bases, leaving 6 bases between the germline ends. Germline loops: CDR1 ENHRY, CDR2 SYGVKD. The CDR3 is 13 residues long. The CDR3 DNA reads as TGTGCCATCAGTGAGCGGGAGCAAGAGACCCAGTACTTC. Translating gives CAISEREQETQYF.

This clonotype appeared many times. This chain uses TRBV7-2 with TRBJ2-7, with 9 nucleotides matching TRBD1. With V trimmed by 3 bases and J by 5 bases, 11 bases remained unmatched. Germline-derived CDR1 and CDR2 are SGHTA and FQGNSA. The CDR3 has 16 amino acids. CDR3 loop: CASSFAGGTGWNEQYF. In nucleotides, the CDR3 is TGTGCCAGCAGCTTCGCGGGCGGGACAGGGTGGAACGAGCAGTACTTC.

This clonotype has ten or more counts. The rearrangement uses TRBV7-3 and TRBJ2-1; D perhaps matches TRBD2 (6 bases). Looked up from germline, CDR1 is SGHTA and CDR2 is FQGTGA. The CDR3 is made up of 14 amino acids. V was pared by 5 bases and J by 3 bases, with 11 bases between. In DNA, the CDR3 is TGTGCCAGCAGCAAAGGAGGGTTCTACAATGAGCAGTTCTTC. It specifies CASSKGGFYNEQFF. Filled out from reference TRBV7-3 and TRBJ2-1, the complete variable domain reads GAGVSQTPSNKVTEKGKYVELRCDPISGHTALYWYRQSLGQGPEFLIYFQGTGAADDSGLPNDRFFAVRPEGSVSTLKIQRTERGDSAVYLCASSKGGFYNEQFFGPGTRLTVL.

Points on this clonotype: A read error may explain this, as a much larger clone is one base away. The chain joins TRBV24-1 to TRBJ2-5; 7 bases are a match to TRBD1. The CDR3 loop spans 16 amino acids. Per germline, CDR1 KGHDR and CDR2 SFDVKD. The CDR3 protein is CATSDPTGTAKETRYF. The CDR3 bases are TGTGCCACCAGTGATCCAACCGGGACAGCAAAAGAGACCCGGTACTTC.

This clonotype was counted a few times. The chain combines TRBV19 with TRBJ1-1; TRBD1 agrees at 7 bases. The CDR3 sequence is 16 residues long. V dropped 9 bases and J dropped 1; count of bases not matched to a gene: 14. Looked up from germline, CDR1 is LNHDA and CDR2 is SQIVND (reference sequence). CDR3 region: CASKQPDRAGNTEAFF. CDR3 DNA sequence: TGTGCCAGCAAACAACCAGACAGGGCTGGGAACACTGAAGCTTTCTTT.

This clonotype was seen many times. The chain employs TRBV12-3 or TRBV12-4 and TRBJ2-3, with D unresolved. The V gene lost 6 bases and the J gene lost 3 bases, with 10 bases spanning the gap. The CDR3 length is 13 residues. The CDR3 reads CASSFVRTDTQYF. In DNA form, the CDR3 reads TGTGCCAGCAGCTTCGTCCGAACAGATACGCAGTATTTT.

V is TRBV4-1 and J is TRBJ2-5; D uncertain. The CDR3 loop spans 16 amino acids. The germline V gene encodes CDR1 MGHRA and CDR2 YSYEKL. V lost 0 bases and J 2 bases, leaving 13 bases between the germline ends. CDR3 protein: CASSQEWGSPQETQYF. In DNA, the CDR3 is TGCGCCAGCAGCCAAGAATGGGGTAGCCCGCAAGAGACCCAGTACTTC.

There are many counts of this clonotype. The CDR3: CASSGDRSRTEAFF. The CDR3 nucleotides are TGTGCCAGCAGTGGCGACAGGTCGAGGACTGAAGCTTTCTTT. This rearrangement joins TRBV2 to TRBJ1-1, with D possibly TRBD1 on 6 matching bases. V was shortened by 4 bases and J by 5 bases, with 14 bases between the two germline ends. CDR3 length: 14 residues. CDR1 is SNHLY and CDR2 is FYNNEI in the germline V gene. The full variable domain, its missing parts supplied by reference TRBV2 and TRBJ1-1, is EPEVTQTPSHQVTQMGQEVILRCVPISNHLYFYWYRQILGQKVEFLVSFYNNEISEKSEIFDDQFSVERPDGSNFTLKIRSTKLEDSAMYFCASSGDRSRTEAFFGQGTRLTVV.

This clonotype was seen only a few times. The chain recombines TRBV6-1 with TRBJ1-5, with 9 bases matching TRBD1. The CDR3 runs to 15 residues. The V and J ends lost 7 bases and 4 bases, in that order; junction bases with no gene match: 8. In germline, CDR1 is MNHNS, CDR2 SASEGT. The CDR3 is CASKVQGALNQPQHF. CDR3 DNA sequence: TGTGCCAGCAAAGTACAGGGGGCCCTAAATCAGCCCCAGCATTTT.